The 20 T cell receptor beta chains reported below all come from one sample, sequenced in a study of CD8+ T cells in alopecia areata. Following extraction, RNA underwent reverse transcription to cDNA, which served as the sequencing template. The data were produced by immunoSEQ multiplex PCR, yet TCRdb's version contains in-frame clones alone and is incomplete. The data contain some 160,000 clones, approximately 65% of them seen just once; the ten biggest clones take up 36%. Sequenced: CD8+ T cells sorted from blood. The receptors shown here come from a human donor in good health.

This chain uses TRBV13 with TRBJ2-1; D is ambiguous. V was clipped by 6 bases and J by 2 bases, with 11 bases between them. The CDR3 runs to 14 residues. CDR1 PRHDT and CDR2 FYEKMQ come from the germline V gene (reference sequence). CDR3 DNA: TGTGCCAGCAGGGCGGTTGGAGCCTACAATGAGCAGTTCTTC. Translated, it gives CASRAVGAYNEQFF.

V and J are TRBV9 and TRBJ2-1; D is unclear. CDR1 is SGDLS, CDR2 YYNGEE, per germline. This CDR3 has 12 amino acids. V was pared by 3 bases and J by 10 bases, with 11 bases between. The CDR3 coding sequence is TGTGCCAGCAGCGGAAGGGTAGGGGAGCAGTTCTTC. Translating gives CASSGRVGEQFF.

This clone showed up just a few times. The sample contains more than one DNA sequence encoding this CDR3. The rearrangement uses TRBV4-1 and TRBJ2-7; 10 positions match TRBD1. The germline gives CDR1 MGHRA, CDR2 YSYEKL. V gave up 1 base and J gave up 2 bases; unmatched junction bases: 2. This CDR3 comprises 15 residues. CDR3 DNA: TGCGCCAGCAGCCAAGCCGGACAGGGGGCCTACGAGCAGTACTTC. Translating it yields CASSQAGQGAYEQYF.

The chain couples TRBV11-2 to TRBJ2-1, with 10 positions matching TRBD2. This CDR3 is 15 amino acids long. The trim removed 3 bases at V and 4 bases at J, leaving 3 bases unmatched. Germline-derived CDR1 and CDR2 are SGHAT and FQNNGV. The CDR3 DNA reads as TGTGCCAGCAGCTTTGGACTAGCGGATTACAATGAGCAGTTCTTC. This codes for CASSFGLADYNEQFF.

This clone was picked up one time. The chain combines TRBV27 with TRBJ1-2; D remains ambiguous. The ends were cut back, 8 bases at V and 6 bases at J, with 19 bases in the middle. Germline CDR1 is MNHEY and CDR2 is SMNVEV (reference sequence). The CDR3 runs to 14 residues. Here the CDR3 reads CASGLRGPPHGYTF. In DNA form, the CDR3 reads TGTGCCAGCGGCTTGAGAGGGCCACCCCATGGCTACACCTTC.

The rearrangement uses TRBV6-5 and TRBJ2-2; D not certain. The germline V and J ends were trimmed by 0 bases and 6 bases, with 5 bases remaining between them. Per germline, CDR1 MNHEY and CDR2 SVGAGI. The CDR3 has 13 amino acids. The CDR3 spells CASSYSTAGELFF. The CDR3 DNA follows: TGTGCCAGCAGTTACTCAACGGCCGGGGAGCTGTTTTTT.

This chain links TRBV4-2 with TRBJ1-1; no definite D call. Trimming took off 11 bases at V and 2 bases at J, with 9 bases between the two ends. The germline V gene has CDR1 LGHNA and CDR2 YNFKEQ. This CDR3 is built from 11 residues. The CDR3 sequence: CAASTNTEAFF. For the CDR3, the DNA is TGTGCCGCGAGTACAAACACTGAAGCTTTCTTT.

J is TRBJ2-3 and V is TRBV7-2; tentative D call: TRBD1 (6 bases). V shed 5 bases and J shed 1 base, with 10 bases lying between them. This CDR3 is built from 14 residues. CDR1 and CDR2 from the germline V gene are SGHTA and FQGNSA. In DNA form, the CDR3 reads TGTGCCAGCAGCCTACAGGGAGGCACAGATACGCAGTATTTT. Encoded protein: CASSLQGGTDTQYF.

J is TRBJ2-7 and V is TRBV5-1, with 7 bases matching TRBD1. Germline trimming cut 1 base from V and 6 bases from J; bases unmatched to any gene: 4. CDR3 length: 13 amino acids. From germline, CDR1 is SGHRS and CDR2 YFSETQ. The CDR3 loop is CASSLTGAAEQYF. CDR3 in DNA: TGCGCCAGCAGCTTGACAGGGGCGGCCGAGCAGTACTTC.

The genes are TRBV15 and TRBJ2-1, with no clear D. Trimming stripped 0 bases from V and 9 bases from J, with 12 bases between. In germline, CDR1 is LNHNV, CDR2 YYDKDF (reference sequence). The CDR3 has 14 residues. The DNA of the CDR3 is TGTGCCACCAGCAGAGATCATGGAGCAACTGAGCAGTTCTTC. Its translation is CATSRDHGATEQFF.

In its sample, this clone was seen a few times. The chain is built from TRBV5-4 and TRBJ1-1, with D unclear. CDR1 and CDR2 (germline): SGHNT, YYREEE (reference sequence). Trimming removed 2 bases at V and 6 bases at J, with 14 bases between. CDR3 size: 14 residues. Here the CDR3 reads CASSFGPLVAEAFF. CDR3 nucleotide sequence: TGTGCCAGCAGCTTCGGGCCCTTGGTGGCTGAAGCTTTCTTT.

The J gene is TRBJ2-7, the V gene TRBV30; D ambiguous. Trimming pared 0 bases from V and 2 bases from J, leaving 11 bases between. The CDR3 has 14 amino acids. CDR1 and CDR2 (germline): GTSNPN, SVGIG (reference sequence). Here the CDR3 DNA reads TGTGCCTGGAGTGTACTCCTATCCACCTACGAGCAGTACTTC. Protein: CAWSVLLSTYEQYF.

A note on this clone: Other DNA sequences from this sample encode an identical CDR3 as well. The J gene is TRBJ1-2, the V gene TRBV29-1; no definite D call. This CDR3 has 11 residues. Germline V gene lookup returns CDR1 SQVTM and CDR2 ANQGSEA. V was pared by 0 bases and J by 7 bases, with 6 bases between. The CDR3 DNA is TGCAGCGTTGAAGACAGACGTGGCTACACCTTC. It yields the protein CSVEDRRGYTF.

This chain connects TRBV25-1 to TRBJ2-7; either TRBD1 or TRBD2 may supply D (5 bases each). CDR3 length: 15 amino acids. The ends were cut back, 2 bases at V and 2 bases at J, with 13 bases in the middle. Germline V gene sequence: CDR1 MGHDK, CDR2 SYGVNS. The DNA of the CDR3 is TGTGCCAGCAGTGAACTCGGGGCGAACCCCTACGAGCAGTACTTC. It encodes CASSELGANPYEQYF.

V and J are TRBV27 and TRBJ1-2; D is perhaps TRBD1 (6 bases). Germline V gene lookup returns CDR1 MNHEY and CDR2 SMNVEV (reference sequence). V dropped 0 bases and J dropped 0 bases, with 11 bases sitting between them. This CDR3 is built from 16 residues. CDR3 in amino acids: CASSLSGPGANYGYTF. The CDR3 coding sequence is TGTGCCAGCAGTTTATCGGGGCCAGGGGCTAACTATGGCTACACCTTC.

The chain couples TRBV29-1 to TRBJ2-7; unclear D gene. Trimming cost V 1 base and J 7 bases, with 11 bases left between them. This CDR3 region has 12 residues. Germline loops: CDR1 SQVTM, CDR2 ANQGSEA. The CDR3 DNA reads TGCAGCGTTGAAGGAGATCTACATGAGCAGTACTTC. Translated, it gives CSVEGDLHEQYF.

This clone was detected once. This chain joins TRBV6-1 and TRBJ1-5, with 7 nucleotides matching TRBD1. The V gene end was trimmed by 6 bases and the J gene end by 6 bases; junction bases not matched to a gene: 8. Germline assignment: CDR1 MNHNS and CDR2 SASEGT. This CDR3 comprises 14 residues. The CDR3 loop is CASRYRGGGQPQHF. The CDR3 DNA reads TGTGCCAGCAGATACAGGGGAGGGGGTCAGCCCCAGCATTTT.

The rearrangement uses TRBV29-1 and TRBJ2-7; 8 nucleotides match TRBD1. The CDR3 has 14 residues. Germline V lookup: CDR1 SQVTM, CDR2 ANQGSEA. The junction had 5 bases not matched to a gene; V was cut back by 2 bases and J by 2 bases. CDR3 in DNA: TGCAGCGTTGAACTCCCGGGACAGGCCTACGAGCAGTACTTC. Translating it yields CSVELPGQAYEQYF.

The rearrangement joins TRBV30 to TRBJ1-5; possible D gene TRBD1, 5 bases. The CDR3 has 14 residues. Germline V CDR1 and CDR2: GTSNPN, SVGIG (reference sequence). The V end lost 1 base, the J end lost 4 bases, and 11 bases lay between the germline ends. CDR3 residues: CAWSGGAGNQPQHF. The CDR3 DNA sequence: TGTGCCTGGAGTGGGGGCGCGGGTAATCAGCCCCAGCATTTT.

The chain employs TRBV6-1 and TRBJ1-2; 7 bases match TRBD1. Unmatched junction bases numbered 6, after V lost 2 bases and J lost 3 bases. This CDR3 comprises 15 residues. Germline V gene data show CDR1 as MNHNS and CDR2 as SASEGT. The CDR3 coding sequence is TGTGCCAGCAGTGAAACCCCAGGGGGATACTATGGCTACACCTTC. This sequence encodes CASSETPGGYYGYTF.